This T cell receptor beta chain is from a study of T cell responses to AZD1222 COVID-19 vaccine. The V and J ends lost 2 bases and 3 bases respectively, with 7 bases between them. In germline, CDR1 is MNHNY, CDR2 SVGAGI (reference sequence). CDR3 size: 14 residues. Overall study results and limits: Baseline seropositivity occurred in only a handful of AZD1222 recipients. Unmutated regions of variants are reportedly targeted by nearly half of spike-specific TCRs. The breadth and depth of Spike-specific TCRs increased once two AZD1222 doses had been given. Mostly white British, mostly female donors; authors suggested clonal diversity may be underestimated.

Profiled with immunoSEQ multiplex PCR; TCRdb holds only in-frame clones, not every one. The sample lists about 99,000 clones, roughly 86% seen once, with less than 4% in the top ten. Notes on this clone: What it recognizes is unknown.

The TCR comes from an adult who received the MenACWY meningococcal vaccine as a control. The sequences come from peripheral blood, collected 28 days after the second dose of the MenACWY control vaccine. V gene TRBV6-6 combines with J gene TRBJ1-4; perhaps TRBD1 as D (5 bases). CDR3: CASSYPGSNEKLFF. CDR3 DNA sequence: TGTGCCAGCAGTTACCCAGGGTCTAATGAAAAACTGTTTTTT.